The rows below give T cell receptor beta chains drawn from one sample of a study of blood T cell repertoires in COVID-19. Clones were sequenced by immunoSEQ multiplex PCR, and TCRdb holds only the in-frame ones, with some missing. The sample holds about 320,000 clones, approximately 86% seen once. Material: PBMCs or T cells enriched from blood (not recorded which). These receptors all come from a woman between 18 and 29 years old who had recovered from COVID-19. Each CDR3 is given with its conserved first and last residue. A D gene is named only where the DNA matches it firmly. Where a row states a size, it is once, few, many or the class of an expanded clone; other rows omit it.

clone_size d_call j_call v_call cdr3_nt cdr3_aa
- - TRBJ1-1 TRBV12-3/TRBV12-4 TGTGCCAGCAGTTCGATGACGGGCACTGAAGCTTTCTTT CASSSMTGTEAFF
- TRBD2 TRBJ2-7 TRBV5-4 TGTGCCAGCAGCAACCCATCCGCGGGGGTTCGGTCCTACGAGCAGTACTTC CASSNPSAGVRSYEQYF
- TRBD1 TRBJ2-1 TRBV29-1 TGCAGCGTGACAGGGCTCGCCTACAATGAGCAGTTCTTC CSVTGLAYNEQFF
- TRBD2 TRBJ2-3 TRBV13 TGTGCCAGCAGCTTAATCAGGGACTACACAGATACGCAGTATTTT CASSLIRDYTDTQYF
- - TRBJ2-2 TRBV5-1 TGCGCCAGCAGCTTTGAGGCTGGGGCGGCGAGCACCGGGGAGCTGTTTTTT CASSFEAGAASTGELFF
- - TRBJ2-3 TRBV24-1 TGTGCCACCAGTGTCCCAGGGCATGATACGCAGTATTTT CATSVPGHDTQYF
- - TRBJ2-1 TRBV5-1 TGCGCCAGCAGCTTGGCGTTCAGGGCGGGATTCTCTAAGGCCAATGAGCAGTTCTTC CASSLAFRAGFSKANEQFF
- TRBD2 TRBJ2-7 TRBV4-3 TGCGCCAGCAGCCATCGCCGGGACTACACTTACGAGCAGTACTTC CASSHRRDYTYEQYF
- - TRBJ2-7 TRBV4-3 TGCGCCAGCAGCCAACATGCGCTAGCCTACGAGCAGTACTTC CASSQHALAYEQYF
- - TRBJ1-1 TRBV18 TGTGCCAGCTCACCACCGTGGCTGGCAGGGAACACTGAAGCTTTCTTT CASSPPWLAGNTEAFF
- - TRBJ2-1 TRBV7-2 TGTGCCAGCAGCTTAGTAGGGGTCAGGACGGCTCGGCAGTTCTTC CASSLVGVRTARQFF
- - TRBJ1-2 TRBV11-2 TGTGCCAGCAGCTTACAACAGATCGACAGTTATGGCTACACCTTC CASSLQQIDSYGYTF
- TRBD1 TRBJ1-2 TRBV3-1/TRBV3-2 TGTGCCAGCAGCCAAGCGACAGGGGTACATGGCTACACCTTC CASSQATGVHGYTF
- - TRBJ1-5 TRBV28 TGTGCCAGCAGTTTACGTGGGGCAGGATTCGAACATTTT CASSLRGAGFEHF
- TRBD1 TRBJ1-1 TRBV15 TGTGCCACCAGCAGCAGGGGGGCGAACACTGAAGCTTTCTTT CATSSRGANTEAFF
- TRBD1 TRBJ1-5 TRBV27 TGTGCCAGCAGTCCCAGGGGGCGCCTAGGGTATAGCAATCAGCCCCAGCATTTT CASSPRGRLGYSNQPQHF
- TRBD2 TRBJ2-1 TRBV7-2 TGTGCCAGCAGCCGGGGCGTCTGGACTAGCGGTAATGAGCAGTTCTTC CASSRGVWTSGNEQFF
- TRBD2 TRBJ2-7 TRBV4-1 TGCGCCAGCAGCCTGTTACTAGCGGGGGCCGGCTACGAGCAGTACTTC CASSLLLAGAGYEQYF
- - TRBJ1-1 TRBV11-2 TGTGCCAGCAGCTTATCTCAGATTGAAGCTTTCTTT CASSLSQIEAFF
- - TRBJ2-5 TRBV3-1/TRBV3-2 TGTGCCAGCAGCCAAGTGACGGCGAGGTGGAAGGTGGCCCAGTACTTC CASSQVTARWKVAQYF
- - TRBJ2-1 TRBV29-1 TGCAGCGCCCGGTGGGCAGCAGGCAATGAGCAGTTCTTC CSARWAAGNEQFF
- - TRBJ2-7 TRBV28 TGTGCCAGCCTAGCTTTGAACGAGCAGTACTTC CASLALNEQYF
- TRBD1 TRBJ1-2 TRBV4-1 TGCGCCAGCAGCCGGGAAGACAGGGGAGACATCGGCTACACCTTC CASSREDRGDIGYTF
- TRBD1 TRBJ1-6 TRBV10-3 TGTGCCATCAGTGAGTCCGGGACAGGCGATAATAATTCACCCCTCCACTTT CAISESGTGDNNSPLHF
- TRBD1 TRBJ1-4 TRBV7-8 TGTGCCAGCAGCCCCTTCCTCGGGCCAGGGGGAGTTGAAAAACTGTTTTTT CASSPFLGPGGVEKLFF
- - TRBJ2-5 TRBV4-2 TGTGCCAGCAGCCAAGGGGGGGACCAAGAGACCCAGTACTTC CASSQGGDQETQYF
- TRBD1 TRBJ1-2 TRBV6-1 TGTGCCAGCAGTGAAAGCAGGGGGCTCCCTAACTATGGCTACACCTTC CASSESRGLPNYGYTF
- - TRBJ2-1 TRBV6-6 TGTGCCAGCAGTTACTCGCAGTTTGAGCAGTTCTTC CASSYSQFEQFF
- - TRBJ2-6 TRBV5-4 TGTGCCAGCAGGCTAGAGAGCTCTGGGGCCAACGTCCTGACTTTC CASRLESSGANVLTF
- TRBD1 TRBJ2-7 TRBV30 TGTGCCTGGAATCCGGGACAGACCTACGAGCAGTACTTC CAWNPGQTYEQYF
few TRBD1 TRBJ1-1 TRBV6-5 TGTGCCGGCAGACAGGGCCCGGTGGGCACTGAAGCTTTCTTT CAGRQGPVGTEAFF
- TRBD1 TRBJ1-1 TRBV6-5 TGTGCCAGCAGTTACGTGGCAGGGGGAGTCACTGAAGCTTTCTTT CASSYVAGGVTEAFF
- - TRBJ2-2 TRBV6-5 TGTGCCAGCTACAGTACGAACACCGGGGAGCTGTTTTTT CASYSTNTGELFF
- - TRBJ1-2 TRBV5-5 TGTGCCAGTACCAGAGAGGGCTATGGCTACACCTTC CASTREGYGYTF